These 19 T cell receptor beta chains were sequenced from one sample in a study of cytomegalovirus exposure and HLA in healthy donors. The PCR made use of 60 Vbeta and 13 Jbeta primers. Profiling relied on immunoSEQ multiplex PCR, and the TCRdb table lists in-frame clones only, not all of them. The table gives around 100,000 clones; the top ten clones make up about 3% of it. Sequencing used PBMCs. Receptors originate from a middle-aged man in good health and CMV-seronegative.

This chain's CDR3 is CASRATTYEQYF. The DNA of the CDR3 is TGCGCCAGCAGGGCCACCACCTACGAGCAGTACTTC. The V and J genes are TRBV5-1 and TRBJ2-7; D is undetermined. The CDR3 spans 12 residues. Germline V lookup: CDR1 SGHRS, CDR2 YFSETQ. The V and J ends lost 5 bases and 2 bases respectively, with 8 bases between them.

J is TRBJ2-2 and V is TRBV6-1, with TRBD2 identical over 8 bases. From germline, CDR1 is MNHNS and CDR2 SASEGT. J gave up 0 bases and V 0 bases, and 0 bases lay outside the gene matches. The CDR3 totals 16 residues. The CDR3: CASSEAAGANTGELFF. The CDR3 DNA sequence: TGTGCCAGCAGTGAAGCAGCGGGGGCGAACACCGGGGAGCTGTTTTTT.

The V gene is TRBV29-1, the J gene TRBJ2-5; D gene unclear. The J call could be wrong; TRBJ2-7 is a better fit for the DNA end. CDR1 and CDR2 from the germline V gene are SQVTM and ANQGSEA. The CDR3 runs to 12 residues. The CDR3 bases are TGCAGCGTCCTGTCGCGCTCCTACGAGCAGTACTTC. This translates into CSVLSRSYEQYF.

This rearrangement joins TRBV5-6 to TRBJ1-2, with TRBD1 matching over 8 bases. The CDR3 is 13 amino acids. Germline V gives CDR1 SGHDT, CDR2 YYEEEE. V was clipped by 2 bases and J by 8 bases; unmatched bases: 5. CDR3 in amino acids: CASSLGTGRGYTF. DNA for the CDR3: TGTGCCAGCAGCTTAGGGACAGGAAGGGGCTACACCTTC.

The V call is TRBV20-1, the J call TRBJ2-7; 8 bases agree with TRBD1. CDR1 DFQATT and CDR2 SNEGSKA come from the germline V gene (reference sequence). The trim removed 8 bases at V and 6 bases at J, leaving 6 bases unmatched. This CDR3 region has 11 residues. As DNA, the CDR3 is TGCAGTTCGGACAGGGTGGGCGAGCAGTACTTC. Translation: CSSDRVGEQYF.

The chain links TRBV30 to TRBJ2-7; weak D call: TRBD1 (6 bases). The CDR3 consists of 14 residues. The germline V gene encodes CDR1 GTSNPN and CDR2 SVGIG (reference sequence). V was shortened by 0 bases and J by 3 bases, with 12 bases between the two germline ends. The CDR3 DNA sequence: TGTGCCTGGAGTGTGCAGGGGACCTTCTACGAGCAGTACTTC. It specifies CAWSVQGTFYEQYF. The complete variable domain, with remaining parts taken from reference TRBV30 and TRBJ2-7, reads SQTIHQWPATLVQPVGSPLSLECTVEGTSNPNLYWYRQAAGRGLQLLFYSVGIGQISSEVPQNLSASRPQDRQFILSSKKLLLSDSGFYLCAWSVQGTFYEQYFGPGTRLTVT.

V gene TRBV15 combines with J gene TRBJ1-3, with a tentative D call TRBD1 (6 bases). This CDR3 has 16 amino acids. The V gene's germline CDR1 is LNHNV and CDR2 YYDKDF (reference sequence). Trimming pared 0 bases from V and 4 bases from J, leaving 13 bases between. Here the CDR3 reads CATSRDNQGPGNTIYF. DNA for the CDR3: TGTGCCACCAGCAGAGATAATCAGGGGCCCGGAAACACCATATATTTT.

The chain employs TRBV7-6 and TRBJ2-2; D remains unclear. Trimming pared 5 bases from V and 0 bases from J, leaving 13 bases between. The CDR3 loop spans 16 amino acids. Germline V gene sequence: CDR1 SGHVS, CDR2 FNYEAQ. CDR3 coding DNA: TGTGCCAGCAGCGCCGTACCGACATCGAACACCGGGGAGCTGTTTTTT. Translated, it gives CASSAVPTSNTGELFF. Full variable domain (missing parts from reference TRBV7-6 and TRBJ2-2): GAGVSQSPRYKVTKRGQDVALRCDPISGHVSLYWYRQALGQGPEFLTYFNYEAQQDKSGLPNDRFSAERPEGSISTLTIQRTEQRDSAMYRCASSAVPTSNTGELFFGEGSRLTVL.

Here the CDR3 reads CASSRRQDMNTEAFF. DNA for the CDR3: TGTGCCAGTAGTAGACGACAAGACATGAACACTGAAGCTTTCTTT. The chain couples TRBV19 to TRBJ1-1; D is uncertain. CDR3 length: 15 amino acids. Germline assignment: CDR1 LNHDA and CDR2 SQIVND (reference sequence). Trimming cost V 4 bases and J 0 bases, with 12 bases left between them.

The genes are TRBV27 and TRBJ2-7; TRBD2 aligns across 8 bases. This CDR3 has 15 amino acids. Germline CDR1 and CDR2: MNHEY and SMNVEV (reference sequence). J gave up 5 bases and V 5 bases, and 11 bases lay outside the gene matches. The DNA for the CDR3 is TGTGCCAGCAGTCCTGGGGGGGCGGGAGGCAACGAGCAGTACTTC. Its protein product is CASSPGGAGGNEQYF.

This chain uses TRBV27 with TRBJ1-6; 7 bases match TRBD1. V dropped 3 bases and J dropped 5; count of bases not matched to a gene: 4. CDR1 is MNHEY, CDR2 SMNVEV, per germline (reference sequence). This CDR3 region has 15 residues. CDR3 sequence: CASSFAGTDNSPLHF. The CDR3 DNA is TGTGCCAGCAGTTTCGCCGGGACAGATAATTCACCCCTCCACTTT.

The chain combines TRBV11-3 with TRBJ2-1; maybe TRBD2 (6 bases). V shed 5 bases and J shed 1 base, with 12 bases lying between them. CDR3 length equals 15 residues. CDR1 SGHNT and CDR2 YENEEA come from the germline V gene. The CDR3: CASSLSGLSYNEQFF. As DNA, the CDR3 is TGTGCCAGCAGCCTATCGGGACTTTCCTACAATGAGCAGTTCTTC.

This rearrangement joins TRBV11-2 to TRBJ1-5; TRBD1 is a possible D gene (6 bases). Germline CDR1 and CDR2: SGHAT and FQNNGV. Trimming pared 1 base from V and 6 bases from J, leaving 10 bases between. The CDR3 contains 14 residues. The CDR3 nucleotides read TGTGCCAGCAGCTTAGGGGACATCTTTCAGCCCCAGCATTTT. Translated: CASSLGDIFQPQHF.

The chain has TRBV10-3 and TRBJ1-2; a possible D gene is TRBD1 (5 bases). Trimming pared 0 bases from V and 4 bases from J, leaving 12 bases between. From germline, CDR1 is ENHRY and CDR2 SYGVKD. This CDR3 region has 15 residues. CDR3 bases: TGTGCCATCAGTGAGTCGGGGGGACGGTTCTATGGCTACACCTTC. Translated: CAISESGGRFYGYTF.

This rearrangement joins TRBV19 to TRBJ2-1; 9 bases match TRBD2. This CDR3 contains 14 residues. After removal of 5 bases from V and 4 bases from J, the junction contained 3 bases not matched to a gene. Germline V CDR1 and CDR2: LNHDA, SQIVND (reference sequence). In DNA form, the CDR3 reads TGTGCCAGTAGTTACCTAGCGGGATACAATGAGCAGTTCTTC. It encodes CASSYLAGYNEQFF.

The rearrangement joins TRBV7-9 to TRBJ1-1; D may be TRBD1 (5 bases). Looked up from germline, CDR1 is SEHNR and CDR2 is FQNEAQ (reference sequence). V was pared by 2 bases and J by 3 bases, with 10 bases between. This CDR3 is 14 amino acids long. CDR3 sequence (DNA): TGTGCCAGCAGCTTAAGTCGGGGGTACACTGAAGCTTTCTTT. Protein sequence: CASSLSRGYTEAFF.

This chain joins TRBV11-2 and TRBJ2-2; TRBD1 is a possible D gene (5 bases). V lost 8 bases and J 5 bases, leaving 12 bases between the germline ends. The CDR3 length is 13 residues. CDR1 is SGHAT, CDR2 FQNNGV, per germline. CDR3 in DNA: TGTGCCAGCTCCAGACAGCGAACCGGGGAGCTGTTTTTT. This encodes CASSRQRTGELFF.

The chain is built from TRBV6-1 and TRBJ1-1, with no clear D. Trimming cost V 3 bases and J 4 bases, with 21 bases left between them. CDR1 and CDR2 (germline): MNHNS, SASEGT. This CDR3 region has 17 residues. CDR3 protein: CASSEAGERRWRTEAFF. The CDR3 DNA reads as TGTGCCAGCAGTGAGGCTGGGGAGCGGAGGTGGCGCACTGAAGCTTTCTTT.

The CDR3 loop reads CATTSGGAQETQYF. The CDR3 region has the DNA TGCGCCACGACTAGCGGGGGGGCACAAGAGACCCAGTACTTC. The gene calls are TRBV10-2 and TRBJ2-5; 14 positions match TRBD2. V was pared by 10 bases and J by 2 bases, with 3 bases of the junction left unmatched. CDR1 is WSHSY, CDR2 SAAADI, per germline. The CDR3 covers 14 residues.